The following is a T cell receptor beta chain sequence with its context. Germline values: CDR1 SNHLY, CDR2 FYNNEI. Trimming removed 6 bases at V and 10 bases at J, with 18 bases between. The CDR3 is 13 residues long. These data come from a study of blood T cell repertoires in COVID-19. Generated by immunoSEQ multiplex PCR, the TCRdb table keeps only in-frame clones and is missing some. The sample includes a few hundred thousand clones, more than 80% of them seen just once. The sample taken for sequencing was PBMCs or T cells enriched from blood (not recorded which). The J gene is TRBJ1-1, the V gene TRBV2; D is undetermined. This clonotype was sampled from a man aged 25 to 40 who had recovered from COVID-19. CDR3 nucleotide sequence: TGTGCCAGCAGACTAAACACGGCGGTTGGAGCTTTCTTT. Amino acid sequence: CASRLNTAVGAFF. The full variable domain, its missing parts supplied by reference TRBV2 and TRBJ1-1, is EPEVTQTPSHQVTQMGQEVILRCVPISNHLYFYWYRQILGQKVEFLVSFYNNEISEKSEIFDDQFSVERPDGSNFTLKIRSTKLEDSAMYFCASRLNTAVGAFFGQGTRLTVV.